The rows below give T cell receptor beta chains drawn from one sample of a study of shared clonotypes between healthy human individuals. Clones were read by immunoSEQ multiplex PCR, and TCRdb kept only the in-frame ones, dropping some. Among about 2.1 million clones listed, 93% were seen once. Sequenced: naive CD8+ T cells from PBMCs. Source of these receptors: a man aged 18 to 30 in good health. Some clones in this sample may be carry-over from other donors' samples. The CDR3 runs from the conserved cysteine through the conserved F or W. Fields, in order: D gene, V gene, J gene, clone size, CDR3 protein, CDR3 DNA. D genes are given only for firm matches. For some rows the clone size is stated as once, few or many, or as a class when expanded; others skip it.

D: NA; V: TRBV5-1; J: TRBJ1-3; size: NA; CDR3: CASSELGTSLNTIYF; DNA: TGCGCCAGCAGCGAGTTGGGGACATCTTTGAACACCATATATTTT
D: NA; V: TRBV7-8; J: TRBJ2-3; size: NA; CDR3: CASNPRTRSDTQYF; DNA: TGTGCCAGCAACCCCCGGACGCGGTCAGATACGCAGTATTTT
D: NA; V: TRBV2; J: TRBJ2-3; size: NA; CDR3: CASSEEATNLDTQYF; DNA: TGTGCCAGCAGTGAAGAAGCGACTAACCTAGATACGCAGTATTTT
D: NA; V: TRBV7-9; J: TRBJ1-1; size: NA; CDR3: CASSPPEGYTEAFF; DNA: TGTGCCAGCAGCCCTCCGGAGGGTTACACTGAAGCTTTCTTT
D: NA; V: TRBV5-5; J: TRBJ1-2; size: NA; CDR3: CASSGTSSGASF; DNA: TGTGCCAGCAGCGGTACCAGCAGCGGGGCCTCCTTC
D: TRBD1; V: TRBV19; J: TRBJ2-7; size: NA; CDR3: CASSMPGQGFYEQYF; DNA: TGTGCCAGTAGTATGCCGGGACAGGGATTCTACGAGCAGTACTTC
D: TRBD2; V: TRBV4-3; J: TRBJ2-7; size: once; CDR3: CASSQGGTSGAVGEQYF; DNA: TGCGCCAGCAGCCAAGGGGGTACTAGCGGGGCGGTGGGCGAGCAGTACTTC
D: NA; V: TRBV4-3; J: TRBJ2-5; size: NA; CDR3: CASSQVFEGLRQETQYF; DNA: TGCGCCAGCAGCCAAGTGTTCGAGGGCCTTCGCCAAGAGACCCAGTACTTC
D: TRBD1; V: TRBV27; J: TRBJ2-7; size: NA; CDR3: CASSRMDREYYEQYF; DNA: TGTGCCAGCAGCCGGATGGACAGGGAATATTACGAGCAGTACTTC
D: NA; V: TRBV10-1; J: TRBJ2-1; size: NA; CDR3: CASSYTGAAGEQFF; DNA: TGCGCCAGCAGTTATACGGGAGCGGCCGGTGAGCAGTTCTTC
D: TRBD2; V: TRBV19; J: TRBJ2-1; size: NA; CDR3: CASSMGLSGYYNEQFF; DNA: TGTGCCAGTAGTATGGGGCTTAGCGGGTATTACAATGAGCAGTTCTTC
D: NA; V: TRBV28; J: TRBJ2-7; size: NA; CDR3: CASRTPTVSSYEQYF; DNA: TGTGCCAGCAGGACCCCCACAGTCAGCTCCTACGAGCAGTACTTC
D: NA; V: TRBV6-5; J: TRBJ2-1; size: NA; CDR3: CASSYPGNEQFF; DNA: TGTGCCAGCAGTTATCCCGGCAATGAGCAGTTCTTC
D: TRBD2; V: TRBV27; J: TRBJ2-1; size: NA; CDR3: CASSYSAGEQLHEQFF; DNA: TGTGCCAGCAGTTATTCGGCGGGAGAGCAGCTCCATGAGCAGTTCTTC
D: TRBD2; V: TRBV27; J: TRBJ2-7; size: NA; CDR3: CASSLSVAGVYEQYF; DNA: TGTGCCAGCAGTTTATCGGTAGCGGGAGTCTACGAGCAGTACTTC
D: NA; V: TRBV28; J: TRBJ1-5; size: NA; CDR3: CASLAQPGISNQPQHF; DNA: TGTGCCAGCCTCGCCCAACCGGGGATTAGCAATCAGCCCCAGCATTTT
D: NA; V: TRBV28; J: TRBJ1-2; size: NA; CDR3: CASSFSLPGTPRGGYTF; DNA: TGTGCCAGCAGTTTTTCCCTGCCCGGGACCCCGAGGGGTGGCTACACCTTC
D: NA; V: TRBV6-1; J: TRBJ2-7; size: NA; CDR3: CASSAGTGFYEQYF; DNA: TGTGCCAGCAGCGCGGGGACGGGGTTCTACGAGCAGTACTTC
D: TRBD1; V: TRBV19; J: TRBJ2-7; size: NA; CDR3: CASSWGQGTSYEQYF; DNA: TGTGCCAGTAGCTGGGGACAGGGGACCTCCTACGAGCAGTACTTC
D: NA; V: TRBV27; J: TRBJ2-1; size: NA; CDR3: CASSPSIKLRNEQFF; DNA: TGTGCCAGCAGTCCCTCCATAAAGCTTCGGAATGAGCAGTTCTTC
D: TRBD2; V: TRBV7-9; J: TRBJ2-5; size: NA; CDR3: CASRQIAGGRQETQYF; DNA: TGTGCCAGCAGACAAATAGCGGGAGGGAGACAAGAGACCCAGTACTTC
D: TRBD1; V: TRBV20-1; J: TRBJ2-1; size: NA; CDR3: CSAGQDNEQFF; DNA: TGCAGTGCAGGACAGGACAATGAGCAGTTCTTC
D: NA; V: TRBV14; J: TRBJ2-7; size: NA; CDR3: CASSLGRGSYEQYF; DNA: TGTGCCAGCAGCCTGGGGCGCGGTAGCTACGAGCAGTACTTC
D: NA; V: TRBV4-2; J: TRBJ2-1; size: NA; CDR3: CASSLAGTPGDNEQFF; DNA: TGTGCCAGCAGCTTGGCAGGGACTCCTGGCGACAATGAGCAGTTCTTC
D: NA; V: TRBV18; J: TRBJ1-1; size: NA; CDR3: CASSYRDTYTEAFF; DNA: TGTGCCAGCTCATACCGGGACACCTACACTGAAGCTTTCTTT
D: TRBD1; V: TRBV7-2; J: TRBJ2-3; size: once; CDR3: CASSSGQSSTDTQYF; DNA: TGTGCCAGCAGCTCGGGACAGTCTAGCACAGATACGCAGTATTTT
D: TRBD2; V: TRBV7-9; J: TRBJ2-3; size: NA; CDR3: CASKLAGVQDTQYF; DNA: TGTGCCAGCAAACTAGCGGGAGTTCAAGATACGCAGTATTTT
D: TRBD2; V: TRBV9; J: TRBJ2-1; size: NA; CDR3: CASSRREGNREQFF; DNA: TGTGCCAGCAGCCGGCGGGAGGGAAATCGTGAGCAGTTCTTC
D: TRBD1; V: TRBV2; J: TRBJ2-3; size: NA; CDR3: CASSDTTRGRLGTDTQYF; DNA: TGTGCCAGCAGTGATACCACCAGGGGGCGTCTGGGCACAGATACGCAGTATTTT
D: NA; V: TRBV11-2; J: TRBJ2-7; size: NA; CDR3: CASSLDLAPTEQYF; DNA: TGTGCCAGCAGCTTAGATCTAGCGCCTACCGAGCAGTACTTC
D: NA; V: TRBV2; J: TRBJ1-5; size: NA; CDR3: CASRDSLSPNQPQHF; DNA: TGTGCCAGCAGGGACAGTCTATCCCCCAATCAGCCCCAGCATTTT
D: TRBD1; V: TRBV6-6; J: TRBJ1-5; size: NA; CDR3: CASSGTGDQPQHF; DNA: TGTGCCAGCAGTGGGACAGGGGACCAGCCCCAGCATTTT
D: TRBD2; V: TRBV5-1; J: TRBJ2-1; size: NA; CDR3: CASSYTEGLAGDEQFF; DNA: TGCGCCAGCAGCTATACCGAGGGGCTAGCGGGGGACGAGCAGTTCTTC
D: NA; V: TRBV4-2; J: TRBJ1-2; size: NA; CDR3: CASSQIDRYYGYTF; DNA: TGTGCCAGCAGCCAAATCGACAGGTACTATGGCTACACCTTC
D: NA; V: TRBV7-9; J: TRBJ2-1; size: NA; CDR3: CASSHSYNEQFF; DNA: TGTGCCAGCAGCCACTCCTACAATGAGCAGTTCTTC
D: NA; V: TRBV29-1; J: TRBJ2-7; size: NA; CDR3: CSVVLGPYEQYF; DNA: TGCAGCGTTGTGTTAGGACCCTACGAGCAGTACTTC
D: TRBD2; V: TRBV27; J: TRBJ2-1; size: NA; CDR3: CASSSGLAGVSNEQFF; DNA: TGTGCCAGCAGTTCAGGACTAGCGGGAGTCTCCAATGAGCAGTTCTTC
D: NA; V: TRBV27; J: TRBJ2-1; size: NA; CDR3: CASSSSSYNEQFF; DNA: TGTGCCAGCAGTTCTAGTTCCTACAATGAGCAGTTCTTC
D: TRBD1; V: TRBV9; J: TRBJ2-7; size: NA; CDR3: CASSGGQGPAYEQYF; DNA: TGTGCCAGCAGCGGAGGACAGGGACCGGCCTACGAGCAGTACTTC
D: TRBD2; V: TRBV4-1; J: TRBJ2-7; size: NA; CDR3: CASSQDPGGLGEQYF; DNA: TGCGCCAGCAGCCAAGATCCGGGAGGGCTAGGCGAGCAGTACTTC
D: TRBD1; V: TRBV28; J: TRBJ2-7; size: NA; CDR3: CASSLWLGQGASRGDYEQYF; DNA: TGTGCCAGCAGTTTATGGTTAGGGCAGGGGGCGTCAAGAGGCGATTACGAGCAGTACTTC
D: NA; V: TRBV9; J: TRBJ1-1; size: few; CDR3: CASTAGDGQESTEAFF; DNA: TGTGCCAGCACGGCCGGAGATGGGCAGGAGAGCACTGAAGCTTTCTTT
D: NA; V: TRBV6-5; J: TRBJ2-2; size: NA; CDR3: CASSYSTVNTGELFF; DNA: TGTGCCAGCAGTTACTCGACAGTAAACACCGGGGAGCTGTTTTTT
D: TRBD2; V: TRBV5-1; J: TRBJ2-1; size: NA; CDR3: CASRFTSGLGSDYNEQFF; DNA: TGCGCCAGCAGATTTACTAGCGGGCTTGGGAGCGACTACAATGAGCAGTTCTTC
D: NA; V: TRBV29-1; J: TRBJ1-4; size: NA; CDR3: CSAIDGLNEKLFF; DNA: TGCAGCGCCATCGACGGTCTTAATGAAAAACTGTTTTTT
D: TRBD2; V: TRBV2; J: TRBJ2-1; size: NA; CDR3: CASGGGNEQFF; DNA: TGTGCCAGCGGGGGGGGCAATGAGCAGTTCTTC
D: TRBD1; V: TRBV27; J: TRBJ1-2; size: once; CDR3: CASSSRQGAEDYGYTF; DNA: TGTGCCAGCAGTTCGAGACAGGGGGCGGAGGACTATGGCTACACCTTC
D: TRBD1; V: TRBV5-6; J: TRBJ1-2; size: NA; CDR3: CASRYDRGGYGYTF; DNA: TGTGCCAGCAGATACGACAGGGGTGGGTATGGCTACACCTTC
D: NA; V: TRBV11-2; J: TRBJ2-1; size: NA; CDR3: CASSLFGSDLNEQFF; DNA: TGTGCCAGCAGCTTATTTGGCTCCGACCTCAATGAGCAGTTCTTC
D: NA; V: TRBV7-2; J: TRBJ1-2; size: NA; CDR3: CAGRGADNYGYTF; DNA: TGTGCGGGGAGGGGCGCGGATAACTATGGCTACACCTTC
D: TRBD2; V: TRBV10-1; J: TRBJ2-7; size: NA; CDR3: CTELDFPGLAGDFSEQYF; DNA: TGCACCGAACTAGACTTCCCGGGACTAGCGGGAGACTTTTCCGAGCAGTACTTC
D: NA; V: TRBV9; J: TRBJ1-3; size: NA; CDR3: CASSGGQKPGNTIYF; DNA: TGTGCCAGCAGCGGCGGACAGAAGCCTGGAAACACCATATATTTT
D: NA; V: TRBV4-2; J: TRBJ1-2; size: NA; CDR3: CASSHIKVGPSVGYTF; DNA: TGTGCCAGCAGCCACATAAAAGTGGGCCCCTCGGTCGGCTACACCTTC